The 25 T cell receptor beta chains in this list originate from one sample, sequenced in a study of sequential checkpoint blockade in melanoma. Regarding treatment: randomized to nivolumab then ipilimumab (arm A) or the reverse (arm B). Sequenced by immunoSEQ multiplex PCR; TCRdb stores in-frame clones only, minus some. Of about 28,000 clones detected, about 89% appear once; the ten largest clones hold roughly 15%. The source material was CD8+ T cells sorted from blood (inferred from file names), sampled from a patient given nivolumab and ipilimumab in sequence. The receptors derive from a human donor with melanoma.

This chain joins TRBV28 and TRBJ2-2, with TRBD2 as a possible D gene (5 bases). There are 15 residues in the CDR3. With 3 bases removed from V and 4 bases from J, the gap between germline ends came to 12 bases. The germline CDR1 and CDR2 sequences are MDHEN and SYDVKM. The CDR3 DNA follows: TGTGCCAGCAGTTTTATCGGGGTCGGCACCGGGGAGCTGTTTTTT. Translated, it gives CASSFIGVGTGELFF.

This sequence joins TRBV19 and TRBJ1-2; weak D call: TRBD1 (5 bases). The CDR3 is made up of 17 amino acids. Trimming cost V 5 bases and J 0 bases, with 19 bases left between them. CDR1 is LNHDA, CDR2 SQIVND, per germline (reference sequence). CDR3 nucleotides: TGTGCCAGTAGTCCCCCCGGGGCGGGAAGAGCTAACTATGGCTACACCTTC. The encoded protein is CASSPPGAGRANYGYTF.

The CDR3 spells CASSQRTGASYEQYF. For the CDR3, the DNA is TGCGCCAGCAGCCAAAGGACAGGGGCCTCCTACGAGCAGTACTTC. The chain is built from TRBV4-3 and TRBJ2-7; 9 bases fit TRBD1. Germline V lookup: CDR1 LGHNA, CDR2 YSLEER. V dropped 2 bases and J dropped 0; count of bases not matched to a gene: 2. The CDR3 consists of 15 residues.

The gene calls are TRBV4-1 and TRBJ2-1, with D possibly matching TRBD1 (5 bases). V lost 2 bases and J lost 0, with 8 bases in between. The CDR3 length is 15 residues. CDR1 is MGHRA and CDR2 is YSYEKL in the germline V gene. CDR3 residues: CASSQSDISYNEQFF. CDR3 nucleotide sequence: TGCGCCAGCAGCCAATCGGACATCTCCTACAATGAGCAGTTCTTC.

CDR3 nucleotides: TGCGCCAGCAGCTTTGACACCCTTTTTGTTAACACCGGGGAGCTGTTTTTT. Translation: CASSFDTLFVNTGELFF. The chain recombines TRBV5-1 with TRBJ2-2; D gene uncertain. CDR1 and CDR2 (germline): SGHRS, YFSETQ. The CDR3 has 17 residues. Deletions cut 2 bases from V and 2 bases from J, with 16 bases between.

The V gene is TRBV5-1, the J gene TRBJ1-1; D unclear. The CDR3 sequence is 19 residues long. V was clipped by 1 base and J by 2 bases, with 24 bases between them. Germline V gives CDR1 SGHRS, CDR2 YFSETQ. CDR3 DNA: TGCGCCAGCAGCTTGAAATATATCTGGGCGGGCGGGGTAAACACTGAAGCTTTCTTT. This encodes CASSLKYIWAGGVNTEAFF. Complete variable domain (other parts from reference TRBV5-1 and TRBJ1-1): KAGVTQTPRYLIKTRGQQVTLSCSPISGHRSVSWYQQTPGQGLQFLFEYFSETQRNKGNFPGRFSGRQFSNSRSEMNVSTLELGDSALYLCASSLKYIWAGGVNTEAFFGQGTRLTVV.

The chain joins TRBV13 to TRBJ1-2; 7 positions agree with TRBD1. The trim removed 5 bases at V and 4 bases at J, leaving 4 bases unmatched. The CDR3 extends over 13 amino acids. Per germline, CDR1 PRHDT and CDR2 FYEKMQ (reference sequence). CDR3 in DNA: TGTGCCAGCAGCGTTGACAGGGTCTATGGCTACACCTTC. This sequence encodes CASSVDRVYGYTF.

The chain uses TRBV7-2 and TRBJ2-1, with 7 bases that match TRBD2. Trimming cost V 7 bases and J 8 bases; bases outside gene matches: 17. Germline CDR1 and CDR2: SGHTA and FQGNSA. CDR3 length: 16 residues. The CDR3 nucleotides read TGTGCCAGCACCCTGACCGGGGGGAGACAGTTGGATGAGCAGTTCTTC. Protein sequence: CASTLTGGRQLDEQFF.

The gene calls are TRBV5-6 and TRBJ1-5; D may be TRBD1 (5 bases). V was pared by 2 bases and J by 9 bases, with 15 bases between. Germline V CDR1 and CDR2: SGHDT, YYEEEE. The CDR3 runs to 14 residues. The CDR3 nucleotides read TGTGCCAGCAGCTTAGGGACGCGGGGAACGCCCCAGCATTTT. Its translation is CASSLGTRGTPQHF. The entire variable domain, with the rest obtained from reference TRBV5-6 and TRBJ1-5, is as follows: DAGVTQSPTHLIKTRGQQVTLRCSPKSGHDTVSWYQQALGQGPQFIFQYYEEEERQRGNFPDRFSGHQFPNYSSELNVNALLLGDSALYLCASSLGTRGTPQHFGDGTRLSIL.

The sample holds a few counts of this clone. The chain is built from TRBV5-6 and TRBJ2-2; D is unclear. This CDR3 is 14 amino acids long. Per the germline V gene, CDR1 is SGHDT and CDR2 is YYEEEE. Trimming pared 6 bases from V and 3 bases from J, leaving 12 bases between. The CDR3 nucleotides read TGTGCCAGCACCGCCAACGGTGACACCGGGGAGCTGTTTTTT. Translating gives CASTANGDTGELFF.

The gene calls are TRBV6-5 and TRBJ2-1, with 7 bases matching TRBD1. Germline CDR1 and CDR2: MNHEY and SVGAGI. V shed 0 bases and J 7 bases; nucleotides not matched to a gene: 3. The CDR3 sequence is 14 residues long. CDR3 sequence reads: CASSYSQGKNEQFF. The CDR3 DNA follows: TGTGCCAGCAGTTACTCACAGGGGAAGAATGAGCAGTTCTTC.

The chain carries TRBV5-1 and TRBJ2-1, with D possibly TRBD2 on 5 matching bases. The CDR3 extends over 13 amino acids. V was cut by 0 bases and J by 9 bases, with 10 bases left in between. In germline, CDR1 is SGHRS, CDR2 YFSETQ. CDR3 in DNA: TGCGCCAGCAGCTTGGGATCCCGGGGTGAGCAGTTCTTC. It translates to CASSLGSRGEQFF.

The rearrangement links TRBV7-9 to TRBJ2-1; D is uncertain. From germline, CDR1 is SEHNR and CDR2 FQNEAQ (reference sequence). V dropped 4 bases and J dropped 7 bases, with 2 bases sitting between them. This CDR3 has 10 amino acids. CDR3 coding DNA: TGTGCCAGCAGCTCTAATGAGCAGTTCTTC. Its translation is CASSSNEQFF.

The chain recombines TRBV6-5 with TRBJ2-7, with D unresolved. Germline V gene sequence: CDR1 MNHEY, CDR2 SVGAGI. The CDR3 spans 15 residues. V lost 2 bases and J lost 3, with 14 bases in between. CDR3 in amino acids: CASSYENRLIYEQYV. The CDR3 nucleotides read TGTGCCAGCAGTTACGAGAACCGACTCATCTACGAGCAGTACGTC.

This clone was recorded once. J is TRBJ2-7 and V is TRBV7-9, with D tentatively TRBD2 (5 bases). Per germline, CDR1 SEHNR and CDR2 FQNEAQ (reference sequence). V dropped 5 bases and J dropped 3 bases, with 8 bases sitting between them. The CDR3 has 12 amino acids. The CDR3 loop is CASSPGDYEQYF. CDR3 nucleotides: TGTGCCAGCAGCCCCGGGGACTACGAGCAGTACTTC.

This clone occurred once. The gene calls are TRBV10-3 and TRBJ2-5, with 8 bases fitting TRBD2. This CDR3 region has 15 residues. The germline V gene has CDR1 ENHRY and CDR2 SYGVKD. V was pared by 4 bases and J by 5 bases, with 9 bases of the junction left unmatched. This CDR3 is CAISVAGPPLETQYF. The CDR3 coding sequence is TGTGCCATCAGTGTAGCGGGGCCTCCTTTGGAGACCCAGTACTTC.

The rearrangement uses TRBV27 and TRBJ2-7, with D uncertain. The CDR3 is made up of 11 amino acids. Per germline, CDR1 MNHEY and CDR2 SMNVEV (reference sequence). V dropped 4 bases and J dropped 1 base, with 2 bases sitting between them. CDR3 in DNA: TGTGCCAGCAGTTCATCCTACGAGCAGTACTTC. This translates into CASSSSYEQYF.

The chain uses TRBV11-2 and TRBJ2-1, with D possibly being TRBD2 (6 bases). CDR3 length: 14 amino acids. The germline V and J ends were trimmed by 3 bases and 8 bases, with 14 bases remaining between them. The germline V gene has CDR1 SGHAT and CDR2 FQNNGV. The CDR3 is CASSFPGESYEQFF. DNA of the CDR3: TGTGCCAGCAGCTTTCCGGGAGAGAGTTATGAGCAGTTCTTC.

This chain joins TRBV28 and TRBJ1-1, with D hard to call. In germline, CDR1 is MDHEN, CDR2 SYDVKM. The CDR3 consists of 13 residues. V dropped 5 bases and J dropped 0 bases, with 7 bases sitting between them. This chain's CDR3 is CASSVPMNTEAFF. The CDR3 bases are TGTGCCAGCAGTGTGCCTATGAACACTGAAGCTTTCTTT.

The chain couples TRBV30 to TRBJ1-1, with TRBD1 as a possible D gene (5 bases). Germline V gives CDR1 GTSNPN, CDR2 SVGIG (reference sequence). V was pared by 4 bases and J by 7 bases, with 19 bases between. This CDR3 contains 14 residues. The CDR3 spells CAWTSRGREVEAFF. Written as DNA, the CDR3 is TGTGCCTGGACCTCACGAGGCAGGGAGGTTGAAGCTTTCTTT.

The chain uses TRBV7-2 and TRBJ1-6; possibly TRBD1 for D (5 bases). This CDR3 contains 16 residues. Trimming cost V 1 base and J 5 bases, with 12 bases left between them. CDR1 and CDR2 (germline): SGHTA, FQGNSA. The CDR3 is CASSLGSPGDNSPLHF. For the CDR3, the DNA is TGTGCCAGCAGCTTAGGGAGTCCGGGGGATAATTCACCCCTCCACTTT.

J is TRBJ2-7 and V is TRBV29-1, with D uncertain. V was trimmed by 7 bases and J by 8 bases, leaving 18 bases between them. The CDR3 runs 12 residues. In germline, CDR1 is SQVTM, CDR2 ANQGSEA. CDR3 amino acids: CSANTRPDKQYF. CDR3 nucleotide sequence: TGCAGCGCTAACACCCGGCCAGACAAGCAGTACTTC.

The chain has TRBV1 and TRBJ2-5; whether TRBD2, the table's D call, matches the DNA was not checked. TRBV1 is marked as a pseudogene. This CDR3 is built from 16 residues. CDR3 loop: CTSSLGLAGYQETQYF. The CDR3, as DNA: TGCACCAGCAGCCTAGGACTAGCGGGCTACCAAGAGACCCAGTACTTC.

The chain combines TRBV7-4 with TRBJ2-7; no reliable D call. CDR3 length equals 14 residues. Germline CDR1 reads SGHVT; CDR2 reads SQSDAQ. V gave up 5 bases and J gave up 0 bases, with 11 bases separating them. Here the CDR3 reads CASSVPWSSYEQYV. The CDR3 DNA reads TGTGCCAGCAGCGTCCCATGGAGCTCCTACGAGCAGTACGTC.

J is TRBJ2-1 and V is TRBV2, with TRBD1 as a possible D gene (5 bases). The germline V and J ends were trimmed by 6 bases and 4 bases, with 10 bases remaining between them. The CDR3 runs 13 residues. The germline CDR1 and CDR2 sequences are SNHLY and FYNNEI. CDR3 bases: TGTGCCAGCAGGGCAGGGTATTACAATGAGCAGTTCTTC. Protein product: CASRAGYYNEQFF.